This T cell receptor beta chain came from a study of T-cell reconstitution after alpha-beta-depleted transplantation in children (dated by TCRdb to about 2016). At the level of the whole study: The study quantitatively tracked T-cell immune reconstitution after TCRalphabeta/CD19-depleted allogeneic hematopoietic cell transplantation in children using TCR repertoire profiling.

The sample's treatment or condition label, in plain terms: allogeneic hematopoietic cell transplantation with graft depleted of TCRalphabeta T cells and CD19 B cells. TCRalphabeta/CD19-depleted allogeneic hematopoietic cell grafts were given to the transplant recipients, all of whom were children. Receptor libraries were prepared by PCR. The reads were generated on an Illumina HiSeq 2500. Molecular barcoding was employed in the preparation of TCR libraries, with unique molecular identifiers being used to normalize TCRbeta repertoire quantification. Using fastp trimming at Q25 and MiXCR clonotype assembly, TCRdb reanalyzed the public sequencing data and kept in-frame beta chains. A single entry per CDR3 protein holds the most common genes and DNA from its merged rows. This sample has about 900,000 distinct CDR3 sequences in its table, and roughly 29% of those were observed once. About 28% of the sample goes to the ten largest clones.

Results the study describes overall, beyond this receptor: Over the following months the frequencies of hyperexpanded clones went down, and after one year T-cell counts and TCRbeta diversity were mostly credited to newly produced T cells. In some patients, high TCRbeta diversity at day 60 was attributed to recipient T cells and intrathymic progenitors that had survived conditioning. About two months after transplant, the apparently early recovery of alphabetaT-cell counts reportedly depended on just several hundred clones that had expanded rapidly and came from non-depleted graft cells.

CDR1 MGHRA and CDR2 YSYEKL were looked up in the germline V gene. From the cysteine through the phenylalanine, the CDR3 covers 16 amino acids. CDR3 DNA is the only sequence kept; it has 48 bases, read in frame from the first base. Compared with germline, V lacks 3 bases and J lacks 3 bases; bases without a gene match: 10. Details on this clonotype: Its antigen remains undetermined. Nothing much larger sits one base from this clone, and base qualities are not available.

The sequencing here drew on PBMCs, mostly from graft donor cells, taken 360 days after TCRalphabeta/CD19-depleted stem cell transplant. The rearranged chain carries TRBV4-1 and TRBJ2-7, and TRBD1 aligns with 8 junction nucleotides. This clonotype was obtained from a boy under three years old who had a stem cell transplant for SCID, so the T cells may come from the graft donor. The DNA reads as follows: TGCGCCAGCAGCCATTATGGACAGGGACCTTTCTACGAGCAGTACTTC. It translates as CASSHYGQGPFYEQYF.